The 5 T cell receptor beta chains below come from one sample, sequenced in a study of neurological immune-mediated disorders. MiXCR was run by TCRdb on the 5' RACE reads, yielding one entry per CDR3 protein. The profile shows about 62,000 distinct CDR3 sequences, around 3.8% of them singletons. Sequencing input: PBMCs. The receptor source for this set is a woman aged 45-59 years with multiple sclerosis.

This clonotype was seen repeatedly, ten times or more. The chain combines TRBV6-6 with TRBJ2-3; D remains unclear. V was pared by 6 bases and J by 6 bases, with 19 bases between. The CDR3 consists of 15 residues. Germline loops: CDR1 MNHNY, CDR2 SVGAGI (reference sequence). The CDR3 DNA follows: TGTGCCAGCAGGAATCGACCCGGTGGTGGCGATACGCAGTATTTT. Protein: CASRNRPGGGDTQYF.

The genes are TRBV3-1 and TRBJ2-1; D is ambiguous. CDR1 is LGHDT and CDR2 is YNNKEL in the germline V gene (reference sequence). V was trimmed by 4 bases and J by 6 bases, leaving 10 bases between them. This CDR3 region has 13 residues. The CDR3 DNA reads TGTGCCAGCAGCCCGGAGCTAGTCAATGAGCAGTTCTTC. It yields the protein CASSPELVNEQFF.

This clonotype has ten or more counts. The J gene is TRBJ2-5, the V gene TRBV14; perhaps D is TRBD1 or TRBD2 (5 bases each). This CDR3 is built from 16 residues. V was clipped by 3 bases and J by 1 base, with 15 bases between them. CDR1 and CDR2 (germline): SGHDN, FVKESK. CDR3 in DNA: TGTGCCAGCAGCCACCCCAGGGTTGGACTCCAAGAGACCCAGTACTTC. This translates into CASSHPRVGLQETQYF.

This clonotype was observed many times. V usage is TRBV7-2 and J usage is TRBJ2-7; 7 nucleotides align to TRBD2. The CDR3 extends over 14 amino acids. Unmatched junction bases numbered 5, after V lost 4 bases and J lost 2 bases. The V gene's germline CDR1 is SGHTA and CDR2 FQGNSA. CDR3 coding DNA: TGTGCCAGCAGCTCGGGACTACCAACCTACGAGCAGTACTTC. This translates into CASSSGLPTYEQYF. The variable domain in full, with the rest retrieved from reference TRBV7-2 and TRBJ2-7, is GAGVSQSPSNKVTEKGKDVELRCDPISGHTALYWYRQSLGQGLEFLIYFQGNSAPDKSGLPSDRFSAERTGGSVSTLTIQRTQQEDSAVYLCASSSGLPTYEQYFGPGTRLTVT.

There are many counts of this clonotype. V usage is TRBV7-2 and J usage is TRBJ1-3, with D perhaps matching TRBD1 (6 bases). CDR3 length: 15 residues. Germline loops: CDR1 SGHTA, CDR2 FQGNSA. V was shortened by 5 bases and J by 2 bases, with 13 bases between the two germline ends. CDR3 in amino acids: CASSPPTGPGNTIYF. Here the CDR3 DNA reads TGTGCCAGCAGCCCCCCGACAGGCCCTGGAAACACCATATATTTT.